This T cell receptor (beta chain) was obtained from a study of OX40 agonist ivuxolimab in advanced cancers. At the level of the study: Ivuxolimab doses were 0.01, 0.1, 0.3, 1.5, 3 or 10 mg/kg every 2 weeks. Partial responses were observed in three patients, of whom one had hepatocellular carcinoma and two had cutaneous melanoma. Broader study findings: On average, CD8+ T cells showed a greater number of expanded clones than CD4+.

About this clone: What it binds is not known.

Peripheral blood came from all dose cohorts at three timepoints. The germline V gene has CDR1 SGHTS and CDR2 YDEGEE. There are 12 residues in the CDR3. Trimming took off 3 bases at V and 2 bases at J, with 6 bases between the two ends. Generated by immunoSEQ multiplex PCR, the TCRdb table keeps only in-frame clones and is missing some. The sample has around 50,000 clones, roughly 92% seen once. J is TRBJ2-7 and V is TRBV5-8; D call uncertain. The sample here was CD4+ or CD8+ T cells sorted from blood, taken in a trial of the OX40 agonist ivuxolimab. This TCR was sampled from an adult with an advanced solid tumor such as melanoma, head and neck, liver or kidney cancer. The CDR3 loop reads CASSWRTYEQYF. The CDR3 region has the DNA TGTGCCAGCAGCTGGCGGACCTACGAGCAGTACTTC.